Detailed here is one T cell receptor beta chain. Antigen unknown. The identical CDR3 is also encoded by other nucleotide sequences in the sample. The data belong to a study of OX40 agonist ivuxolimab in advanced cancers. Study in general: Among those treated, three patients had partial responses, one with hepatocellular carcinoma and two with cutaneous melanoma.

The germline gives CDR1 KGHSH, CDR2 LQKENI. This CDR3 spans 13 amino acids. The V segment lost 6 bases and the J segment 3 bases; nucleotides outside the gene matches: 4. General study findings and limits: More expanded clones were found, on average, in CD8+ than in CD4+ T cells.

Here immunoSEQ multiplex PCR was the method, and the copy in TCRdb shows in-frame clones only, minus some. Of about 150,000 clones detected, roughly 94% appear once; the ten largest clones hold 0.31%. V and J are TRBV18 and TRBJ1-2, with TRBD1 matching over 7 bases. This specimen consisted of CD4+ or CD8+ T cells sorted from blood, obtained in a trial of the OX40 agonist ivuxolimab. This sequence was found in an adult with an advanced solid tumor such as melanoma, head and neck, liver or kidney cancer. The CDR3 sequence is CASSPDRDYGYTF. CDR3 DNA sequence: TGTGCCAGCTCGCCAGACAGGGACTATGGCTACACCTTC.